A single sample is the source of the 21 T cell receptor beta chains below, sequenced in a study of post-analysis software for immune sequencing data. Findings and limits, study-wide: Patients used about 5 TRBV segments, including TRBV5-6, TRBV5-1 and TRBV20-1, more often than controls.

These TCRs are of unknown antigen specificity. Each TCR beta cDNA library carried unique molecular identifiers. MiXCR, applied by TCRdb to the PCR reads, yields one record per CDR3 protein. Here the sample spans around 710,000 distinct CDR3 sequences, 46% being singletons. Sequencing input: blood. The receptors were sampled from a girl under 18 with multiple sclerosis.

The chain joins TRBV7-9 to TRBJ2-3; D tentatively fits TRBD1 or TRBD2 (5 bases each). Between the trimmed V and J ends, which lost 4 bases and 8 bases, there was a span of 16 bases. The CDR3 is 14 residues long. The germline gives CDR1 SEHNR, CDR2 FQNEAQ (reference sequence). The CDR3 DNA sequence: TGTGCCAGCAGCTCCCGGGACGGGTCCCCTACGCAGTATTTT. It translates to CASSSRDGSPTQYF. Full variable domain (missing parts from reference TRBV7-9 and TRBJ2-3): DTGVSQNPRHKITKRGQNVTFRCDPISEHNRLYWYRQTLGQGPEFLTYFQNEAQLEKSRLLSDRFSAERPKGSFSTLEIQRTEQGDSAMYLCASSSRDGSPTQYFGPGTRLTVL.

This chain uses TRBV9 with TRBJ1-2; TRBD1 is a possible D gene (6 bases). The CDR3 has 16 amino acids. V was pared by 3 bases and J by 0 bases, with 15 bases between. In germline, CDR1 is SGDLS, CDR2 YYNGEE. CDR3: CASSAGTHKANYGYTF. CDR3 sequence (DNA): TGTGCCAGCAGCGCCGGGACACATAAAGCTAACTATGGCTACACCTTC.

V and J are TRBV4-2 and TRBJ1-2; 12 nucleotides line up with TRBD1. The V gene's germline CDR1 is LGHNA and CDR2 YNFKEQ. The CDR3 covers 17 residues. With 3 bases clipped from V and 1 base from J, the junction kept 6 bases outside the gene matches. The CDR3 nucleotides are TGTGCCAGCAGCCAGCTGGGACAGGGGGCGGGTAACTATGGCTACACCTTC. Its translation is CASSQLGQGAGNYGYTF.

As for this clonotype: The junction does not match germline at one end; this may be a read error. The chain employs TRBV7-8 and TRBJ2-3, with TRBD1 matching 9 bases. Per the germline V gene, CDR1 is SGHVS and CDR2 is FQNEAQ. The CDR3 consists of 15 residues. The CDR3 protein is CANSFGQGSTDTQYF. The CDR3 DNA reads TGTGCCAACAGCTTCGGACAGGGGAGCACAGATACGCAGTATTTT. The entire variable domain, with the rest obtained from reference TRBV7-8 and TRBJ2-3, is as follows: GAGVSQSPRYKVAKRGQDVALRCDPISGHVSLFWYQQALGQGPEFLTYFQNEAQLDKSGLPSDRFFAERPEGSVSTLKIQRTQQEDSAVYLCANSFGQGSTDTQYFGPGTRLTVL.

In its sample, this clonotype was seen a few times. V and J are TRBV5-1 and TRBJ1-2; TRBD1 is a possible D gene (6 bases). The CDR3 totals 14 residues. Germline V gene sequence: CDR1 SGHRS, CDR2 YFSETQ. V shed 1 base and J shed 6 bases, with 13 bases lying between them. CDR3 sequence reads: CASSLRQAGDGYTF. The CDR3 DNA reads TGCGCCAGCAGCTTGAGACAGGCGGGGGATGGCTACACCTTC.

J is TRBJ1-2 and V is TRBV20-1; D may be TRBD1 (6 bases). From germline, CDR1 is DFQATT and CDR2 SNEGSKA (reference sequence). The CDR3 contains 12 residues. CDR3 nucleotides: TGCAGATTACAGGGTGGTGACTATGGCTACACCTTC. Amino acids: CRLQGGDYGYTF.

The chain links TRBV29-1 to TRBJ2-4, with 14 positions matching TRBD2. The J call may be wrong; the DNA end is better matched by TRBJ2-7. Per the germline V gene, CDR1 is SQVTM and CDR2 is ANQGSEA. The length of the CDR3 is 14 residues. CDR3 coding DNA: TGCAGCGCCGAGGGACTAGCGGGAGTAAACGAGCAGTACTTC. Translating gives CSAEGLAGVNEQYF.

This clonotype turned up a few times. The CDR3 sequence is CASSSGAVRTYEQYF. In nucleotides, the CDR3 is TGCGCCAGCAGCTCCGGAGCGGTCAGGACCTACGAGCAGTACTTC. The rearrangement uses TRBV5-1 and TRBJ2-7, with D tentatively TRBD2 (5 bases). With 3 bases removed from V and 2 bases from J, the gap between germline ends came to 15 bases. The CDR3 has 15 amino acids. The germline V gene has CDR1 SGHRS and CDR2 YFSETQ.

In its sample, this clonotype was seen a few times. The rearrangement uses TRBV12-3 or TRBV12-4 and TRBJ2-3; weak D call: TRBD2 (6 bases). The length of the CDR3 is 14 residues. The V gene lost 7 bases and the J gene lost 2 bases, with 13 bases spanning the gap. CDR3 protein: CASTTGTFTDTQYF. CDR3 DNA: TGTGCCAGCACCACCGGGACTTTCACAGATACGCAGTATTTT.

This clonotype was seen only a few times. The chain links TRBV12-3 or TRBV12-4 to TRBJ1-5, with D tentatively TRBD1 (5 bases). Trimming took 5 bases from V and 1 from J, leaving 15 bases between them. CDR3 length equals 16 residues. The CDR3 loop reads CASSPDDSRSNQPQHF. The CDR3 coding sequence is TGTGCCAGCAGTCCCGATGACAGCAGAAGCAATCAGCCCCAGCATTTT.

This sequence joins TRBV24-1 and TRBJ2-1; D assignment may be TRBD1 or TRBD2 (5 bases each). CDR1 and CDR2 (germline): KGHDR, SFDVKD. The CDR3 length is 17 residues. V lost 3 bases and J lost 0, with 14 bases in between. The CDR3 loop reads CATSDGTPSSSYNEQFF. In DNA, the CDR3 is TGTGCCACCAGTGATGGGACCCCATCCAGCTCCTACAATGAGCAGTTCTTC.

The rearrangement uses TRBV7-2 and TRBJ2-7, with 8 bases that match TRBD2. The length of the CDR3 is 14 residues. J gave up 4 bases and V 5 bases, and 7 bases lay outside the gene matches. Germline assignment: CDR1 SGHTA and CDR2 FQGNSA. CDR3 amino acids: CASSTGGIWYEQYF. In DNA form, the CDR3 reads TGTGCCAGCAGCACGGGGGGGATTTGGTACGAGCAGTACTTC.

The chain links TRBV7-2 to TRBJ2-4; maybe TRBD1 (6 bases). This CDR3 spans 14 amino acids. The germline V gene encodes CDR1 SGHTA and CDR2 FQGNSA. Trimming shortened V by 1 base and J by 13 bases, and 17 bases separated the two germline ends. The CDR3 DNA reads as TGTGCCAGCAGCTTAGACAGGGTCGTGGGGGAGCAGTACTTC. Amino acids: CASSLDRVVGEQYF. The whole variable domain, filled in from reference TRBV7-2 and TRBJ2-4, reads GAGVSQSPSNKVTEKGKDVELRCDPISGHTALYWYRQSLGQGLEFLIYFQGNSAPDKSGLPSDRFSAERTGGSVSTLTIQRTQQEDSAVYLCASSLDRVVGEQYFGAGTRLSVL.

This chain connects TRBV6-5 to TRBJ2-7; no firm D call. The CDR3 extends over 15 amino acids. CDR1 MNHEY and CDR2 SVGAGI come from the germline V gene. Trimming took 0 bases from V and 7 from J, leaving 16 bases between them. DNA for the CDR3: TGTGCCAGCAGTTACTCAGGCCTAAGACAAGGGGAGCAGTACTTC. As protein: CASSYSGLRQGEQYF.

V usage is TRBV12-3 or TRBV12-4 and J usage is TRBJ2-4; 7 nucleotides match TRBD2. CDR3 length: 18 residues. V dropped 3 bases and J dropped 1; count of bases not matched to a gene: 12. The CDR3 DNA reads TGTGCCAGCAGTTTGTCGAGCGGGAAGCGGAAGGCCAAAAACATTCAGTACTTC. Translating it yields CASSLSSGKRKAKNIQYF.

This clonotype was seen only a few times. The CDR3 sequence is CASSLVGMLSSYNEQYF. The CDR3 DNA is TGTGCCAGCAGCTTGGTAGGCATGCTGAGCTCCTACAATGAGCAGTACTTC. The chain has TRBV5-6 and TRBJ2-1; D ambiguous. The J call may be wrong; the DNA end is better matched by TRBJ2-7. Germline-derived CDR1 and CDR2 are SGHDT and YYEEEE. CDR3 size: 17 residues.

A few counts support this clonotype. This chain joins TRBV7-3 and TRBJ2-5; D is ambiguous. Per germline, CDR1 SGHTA and CDR2 FQGTGA. V was cut by 5 bases and J by 5 bases, with 15 bases left in between. The CDR3 totals 14 residues. The CDR3 DNA sequence: TGTGCCAGCAGCCCTTTGGGGTTGGGGGAGACCCAGTACTTC. This sequence encodes CASSPLGLGETQYF.

This clonotype appeared many times. The V call is TRBV11-1, the J call TRBJ2-5, with no clear D. The CDR3 totals 13 residues. From germline, CDR1 is SGHAT and CDR2 FQDESV (reference sequence). V was pared by 4 bases and J by 5 bases, with 11 bases between. DNA of the CDR3: TGTGCCAGCAGCTCGCCCCCCGGCGAGACCCAGTACTTC. This gives the protein CASSSPPGETQYF.

This chain joins TRBV20-1 and TRBJ2-1; possibly TRBD2 for D (6 bases). V was pared by 0 bases and J by 6 bases, with 21 bases between. The CDR3 has 17 amino acids. Germline V CDR1 and CDR2: DFQATT, SNEGSKA (reference sequence). For the CDR3, the DNA is TGCAGTGCTAGAGATCTAACGGGAGTAACCGCCCTCAATGAGCAGTTCTTC. It specifies CSARDLTGVTALNEQFF.

This clonotype was counted between two and nine times. This sequence joins TRBV5-6 and TRBJ1-2; D gene unclear. Between the trimmed V and J ends, which lost 1 base and 7 bases, there was a span of 5 bases. In germline, CDR1 is SGHDT, CDR2 YYEEEE. The CDR3 contains 11 residues. CDR3 in amino acids: CASSLTSGYTF. DNA of the CDR3: TGTGCCAGCAGCTTGACGAGTGGCTACACCTTC.

This clonotype was seen a few times. The J gene is TRBJ2-7, the V gene TRBV29-1; 12 positions agree with TRBD1. CDR3 length: 15 amino acids. Trimming took 6 bases from V and 4 from J; bases not matched to a gene: 10. Germline lookup yields CDR1 SQVTM and CDR2 ANQGSEA. Written as DNA, the CDR3 is TGCAGCGTAGCAATGGGGACAGGGGGCTCATACGAGCAGTACTTC. Its translation: CSVAMGTGGSYEQYF.